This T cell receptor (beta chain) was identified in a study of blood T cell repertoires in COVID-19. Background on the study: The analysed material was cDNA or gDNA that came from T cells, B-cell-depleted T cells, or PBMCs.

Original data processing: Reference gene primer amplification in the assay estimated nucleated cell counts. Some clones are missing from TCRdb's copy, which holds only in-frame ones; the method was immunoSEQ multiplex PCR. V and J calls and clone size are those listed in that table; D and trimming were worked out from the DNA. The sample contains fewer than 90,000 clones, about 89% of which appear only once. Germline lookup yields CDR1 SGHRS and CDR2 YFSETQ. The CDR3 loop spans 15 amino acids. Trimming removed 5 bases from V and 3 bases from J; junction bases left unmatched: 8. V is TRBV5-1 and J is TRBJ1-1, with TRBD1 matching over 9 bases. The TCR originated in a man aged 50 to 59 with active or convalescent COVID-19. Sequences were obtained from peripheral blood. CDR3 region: CASRAMGQGYTEAFF. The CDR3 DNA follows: TGCGCCAGCAGGGCTATGGGACAGGGTTACACTGAAGCTTTCTTT.